This T cell receptor (beta chain) was sequenced during a study of blood T cell repertoires in COVID-19. Background on the study: COVID-19 samples, acute and convalescent, were from the United States, Italy and Spain. Sample material is recorded as cDNA or gDNA derived from T cells, B-cell-depleted T cells, or PBMCs.

The germline V gene has CDR1 SQVTM and CDR2 ANQGSEA. The CDR3 loop spans 14 amino acids. V lost 3 bases to trimming and J lost 1 base, with 12 bases between them. Per the original data handling: Cell counts per sample came from amplifying reference gene primers. TCRdb's table, derived via immunoSEQ multiplex PCR, lists solely in-frame clones and lacks some. The V and J calls and the clone size are those of that table, but D and trimming were determined from the DNA. The sample records approximately 240,000 clones, 82% being singletons. This rearrangement joins TRBV29-1 to TRBJ1-1; D perhaps matches TRBD1 (6 bases). The sample was peripheral blood. The TCR was taken from a woman older than 75 with active or convalescent COVID-19. The DNA for the CDR3 is TGCAGCGTTGAGACCGGGACAAAGAACACTGAAGCTTTCTTT. This translates into CSVETGTKNTEAFF.